This is a list of T cell receptor beta chains from one sample in a study of T cell responses to AZD1222 COVID-19 vaccine. Produced via immunoSEQ multiplex PCR; TCRdb's table is partial and in-frame only. The table lists about 110,000 clones, roughly 90% of them singletons, with around 4.5% in the top ten. Here the sequenced sample was peripheral blood, taken on day 0 of AZD1222 vaccination. The source is an adult in good health. Each CDR3 is given with its conserved first and last residue. Fields, in order: CDR3 protein, CDR3 DNA, V gene, D gene, clone size, J gene. The D gene is left open where the match is weak. The size of a clone is reported for some rows only, either as once, few or many, or as a class for expanded clones.

CARRRQVINTEAFF TGTGCCAGAAGGCGACAGGTGATAAACACTGAAGCTTTCTTT TRBV19 . . TRBJ1-1
CASSLDYPNTGELFF TGTGCCAGCAGTCTGGACTACCCGAACACCGGGGAGCTGTTTTTT TRBV6-2/TRBV6-3 . . TRBJ2-2
CASSQPGQGSDTQYF TGTGCCAGCAGCCAACCGGGACAGGGGTCTGATACGCAGTATTTT TRBV28 TRBD1 . TRBJ2-3
CASSAHRDVDTEAFF TGTGCCAGCTCAGCTCACAGGGACGTTGACACTGAAGCTTTCTTT TRBV18 . . TRBJ1-1
CASRTGLSARTQYF TGTGCCAGCAGAACAGGACTCTCGGCTCGGACGCAGTATTTT TRBV27 . . TRBJ2-3
CASSETGGEGNEQFF TGTGCCAGCAGCGAGACAGGGGGCGAGGGCAATGAGCAGTTCTTC TRBV6-4 TRBD1 . TRBJ2-1
CASSPQPGGAGYGYTF TGTGCCAGCTCACCACAGCCAGGGGGCGCTGGCTATGGCTACACCTTC TRBV18 TRBD1 . TRBJ1-2
CASRERGHTEAFF TGTGCCAGCAGAGAAAGGGGGCACACTGAAGCTTTCTTT TRBV11-3 TRBD1 . TRBJ1-1
CASISRHRVINEQFF TGTGCCAGCATCTCACGGCACAGGGTAATAAATGAGCAGTTCTTC TRBV27 . . TRBJ2-1
CASSQTGMGGYTF TGTGCCAGCAGCCAGACAGGGATGGGAGGCTACACCTTC TRBV3-1/TRBV3-2 TRBD1 . TRBJ1-2
CASSAQASGSTDTQYF TGTGCCAGCAGCGCTCAGGCTAGCGGTAGCACAGATACGCAGTATTTT TRBV7-3 TRBD2 . TRBJ2-3
CSVDGTGSPYEQYF TGCAGCGTTGACGGGACAGGGAGCCCCTACGAGCAGTACTTC TRBV29-1 TRBD1 . TRBJ2-7
CASSLTTGPPANTQYF TGTGCCAGCAGCTTAACCACGGGGCCCCCAGCGAATACGCAGTATTTT TRBV7-3 . . TRBJ2-3
CASSLGSGRPYNEQFF TGTGCCAGCTCCTTGGGAAGCGGGAGACCCTACAATGAGCAGTTCTTC TRBV28 TRBD2 . TRBJ2-1
CASSLTVPGLAGGRETQYF TGTGCCAGCAGTTTAACAGTGCCCGGACTAGCGGGAGGGAGAGAGACCCAGTACTTC TRBV27 TRBD2 . TRBJ2-5
CASSPRGQGAGYGYTF TGTGCCAGCAGCCCAAGAGGGCAGGGGGCAGGCTATGGCTACACCTTC TRBV7-2 TRBD1 . TRBJ1-2
CATSRVQGARGSGNTIYF TGTGCCACCAGCAGAGTCCAGGGGGCGCGAGGTTCTGGAAACACCATATATTTT TRBV15 TRBD1 few TRBJ1-3
CASRRGGGTEAFF TGTGCCAGCAGAAGAGGGGGCGGCACTGAAGCTTTCTTT TRBV7-2 TRBD1 . TRBJ1-1
CASSPPGPHQPQHF TGTGCCAGCTCACCACCTGGCCCCCACCAGCCCCAGCATTTT TRBV18 . . TRBJ1-5
CASSQPGQGGNYGYTF TGTGCCAGCAGCCAACCGGGACAGGGGGGGAACTATGGCTACACCTTC TRBV7-9 TRBD1 . TRBJ1-2
CASSSRGPETQYF TGTGCCAGCAGTTCCAGGGGGCCAGAGACCCAGTACTTC TRBV7-9 TRBD1 . TRBJ2-5
CASSPDSLYGYTF TGTGCCAGCAGCCCAGACAGTCTCTATGGCTACACCTTC TRBV6-6 . . TRBJ1-2
CASSTRDSGANVLTF TGTGCCAGCAGTACCCGGGATTCTGGGGCCAACGTCCTGACTTTC TRBV6-5 . . TRBJ2-6
CSVETGIGSPLHF TGCAGCGTTGAAACAGGGATTGGTTCACCCCTCCACTTT TRBV29-1 . . TRBJ1-6
CASSKPQGSNSPLHF TGTGCCAGCAGCAAACCACAGGGGAGTAATTCACCCCTCCACTTT TRBV2 TRBD1 . TRBJ1-6
CASSQEWASETQYF TGTGCCAGCAGCCAAGAATGGGCGTCCGAGACCCAGTACTTC TRBV14 . . TRBJ2-5
CASSPGTSIPTDTQYF TGTGCCAGCAGCCCCGGGACTAGCATTCCCACAGATACGCAGTATTTT TRBV3-1/TRBV3-2 TRBD2 . TRBJ2-3
CASSPSGRRSYEQYF TGTGCCAGCAGCCCTAGCGGGAGACGCTCCTACGAGCAGTACTTC TRBV5-4 TRBD2 . TRBJ2-7
CASSIKNVGSGELGGYTF TGTGCCAGTAGTATAAAAAACGTCGGGAGTGGGGAACTCGGCGGCTACACCTTC TRBV19 . . TRBJ1-2
CASSFLGGRINEQFF TGTGCCAGCAGCTTCTTAGGCGGGAGGATAAATGAGCAGTTCTTC TRBV7-3 TRBD2 . TRBJ2-1
CASSLVESQQETQYF TGTGCCAGCAGCTTAGTTGAGTCACAACAAGAGACCCAGTACTTC TRBV11-2 . once TRBJ2-5
CASSLPFRVGGNSPLHF TGTGCCAGCAGTTTACCGTTCAGGGTCGGTGGTAATTCACCCCTCCACTTT TRBV27 . few TRBJ1-6
CASSPGGNNEQFF TGTGCCAGCAGCCCAGGGGGGAACAATGAGCAGTTCTTC TRBV6-1 . . TRBJ2-1
CATSSPGIPTAFF TGTGCCACCAGCTCCCCCGGGATTCCAACGGCTTTCTTT TRBV15 . . TRBJ1-1
CSVEIIDRGYETQYF TGCAGCGTTGAAATTATAGACAGGGGATACGAGACCCAGTACTTC TRBV29-1 TRBD1 . TRBJ2-5
CASSQDRVSTEAFF TGTGCCAGCAGCCAAGACAGGGTTTCCACTGAAGCTTTCTTT TRBV3-1/TRBV3-2 . . TRBJ1-1
CASSYSGTGNTGGYTF TGTGCCAGCAGTTATTCCGGGACAGGGAATACGGGGGGCTACACCTTC TRBV6-5 TRBD1 . TRBJ1-2
CASSAGTSGRNEQFF TGTGCCAGCAGTGCAGGGACTAGCGGGAGGAACGAGCAGTTCTTC TRBV27 TRBD2 . TRBJ2-1
CSALARDEQYF TGCAGTGCCCTGGCTAGAGACGAGCAGTACTTC TRBV20-1 . . TRBJ2-7
CASSYLSIQETQYF TGCGCCAGCAGTTACCTATCCATCCAAGAGACCCAGTACTTC TRBV5-1 . . TRBJ2-5
CASSEGEKGNQPQHF TGTGCCAGCAGTGAAGGGGAAAAAGGAAATCAGCCCCAGCATTTT TRBV6-1 . few TRBJ1-5
CASSQGLDLNQPQHF TGTGCCAGCAGCCAAGGGTTAGACTTAAATCAGCCCCAGCATTTT TRBV3-1/TRBV3-2 . . TRBJ1-5
CASSQLPREVQYF TGCGCCAGCAGCCAACTACCCAGGGAAGTGCAGTACTTC TRBV4-1 . . TRBJ2-7
CASSAPDRGLDEQFF TGCGCCAGCAGCGCCCCGGACAGGGGGCTTGATGAGCAGTTCTTC TRBV5-1 TRBD1 . TRBJ2-1
CASISTLTDTQYF TGTGCCAGCATTTCAACTTTAACAGATACGCAGTATTTT TRBV6-5 . . TRBJ2-3
CASSPGQGNTEAFF TGTGCCAGCAGCCCAGGACAGGGGAACACTGAAGCTTTCTTT TRBV7-3 TRBD1 . TRBJ1-1
CASSVEPSGETQYF TGTGCCAGCAGCGTAGAACCTAGCGGAGAGACCCAGTACTTC TRBV9 TRBD2 . TRBJ2-5
CASSLTNEQFF TGTGCCAGCAGCCTAACAAATGAGCAGTTCTTC TRBV7-9 . . TRBJ2-1
CASSQAGLAVPTYEQYF TGTGCCAGCAGCCAAGCGGGACTAGCCGTACCTACCTACGAGCAGTACTTC TRBV3-1/TRBV3-2 TRBD2 . TRBJ2-7
CAISESAGGTLYGYTF TGTGCCATCAGTGAGTCGGCGGGGGGCACCCTATATGGCTACACCTTC TRBV10-3 . once TRBJ1-2